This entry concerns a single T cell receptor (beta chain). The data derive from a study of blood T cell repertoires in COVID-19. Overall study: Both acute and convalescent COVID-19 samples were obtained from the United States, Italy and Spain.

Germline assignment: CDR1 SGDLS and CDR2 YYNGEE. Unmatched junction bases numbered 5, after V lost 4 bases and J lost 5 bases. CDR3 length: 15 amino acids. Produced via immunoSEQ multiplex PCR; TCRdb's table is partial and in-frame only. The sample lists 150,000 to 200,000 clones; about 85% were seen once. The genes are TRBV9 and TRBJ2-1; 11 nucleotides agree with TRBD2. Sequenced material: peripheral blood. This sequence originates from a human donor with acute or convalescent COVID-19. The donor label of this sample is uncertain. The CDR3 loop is CASSPTSGVNNEQFF. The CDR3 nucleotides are TGTGCCAGCAGCCCGACTAGCGGGGTAAACAATGAGCAGTTCTTC.